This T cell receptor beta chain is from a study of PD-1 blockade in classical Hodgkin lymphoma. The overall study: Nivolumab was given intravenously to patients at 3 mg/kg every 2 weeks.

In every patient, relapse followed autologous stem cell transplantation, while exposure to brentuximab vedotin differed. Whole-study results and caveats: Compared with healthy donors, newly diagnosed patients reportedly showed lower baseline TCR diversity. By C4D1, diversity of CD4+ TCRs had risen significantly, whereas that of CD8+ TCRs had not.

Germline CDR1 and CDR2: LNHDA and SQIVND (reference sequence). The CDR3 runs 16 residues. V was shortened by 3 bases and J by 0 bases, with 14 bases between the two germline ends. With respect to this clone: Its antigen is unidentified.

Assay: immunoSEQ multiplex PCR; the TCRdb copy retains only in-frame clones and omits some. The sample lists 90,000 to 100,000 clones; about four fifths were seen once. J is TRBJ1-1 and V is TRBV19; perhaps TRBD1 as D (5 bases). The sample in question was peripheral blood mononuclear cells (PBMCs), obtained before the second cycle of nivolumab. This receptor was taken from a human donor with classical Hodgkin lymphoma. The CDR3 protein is CASSMGQTLLNTEAFF. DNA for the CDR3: TGTGCCAGTAGTATGGGGCAGACACTGCTGAACACTGAAGCTTTCTTT.